This TCR beta chain was obtained from a study of CD8 T cells in ankylosing spondylitis. Notes on the study in general: Some motif variants were previously reported in reactive arthritis synovial fluid and blood.

Quantitative 5'-RACE with molecular barcodes generated TCR beta libraries. TCRdb itself ran the 5' RACE reads through MiXCR, one entry per CDR3 protein. This sample carries roughly 240,000 distinct CDR3 sequences, 8.2% of them seen once, and the ten largest clones take 4% to 5%. Trimming removed 6 bases from V and 5 bases from J; junction bases left unmatched: 8. This CDR3 is 13 amino acids long. Germline loops: CDR1 SQVTM, CDR2 ANQGSEA. This clonotype was seen many times. Its cognate antigen is unknown. The sequenced sample consisted of blood, either unsorted or a sorted T cell fraction (not recorded which). This receptor was identified in a female donor with ankylosing spondylitis or in good health (not recorded which). The chain couples TRBV29-1 to TRBJ2-5; TRBD1 agrees at 8 bases. The CDR3 is CSVIWTGKETQYF. For the CDR3, the DNA is TGCAGCGTGATATGGACAGGGAAGGAGACCCAGTACTTC.